This TCR beta chain was captured in a study of blood T cell repertoires in COVID-19. Whole-study context: PBMCs, B-cell-depleted T cells, or T cells provided the cDNA or gDNA that made up the material.

CDR1 is SNHLY, CDR2 FYNNEI, per germline. This CDR3 is 16 amino acids long. Trimming cost V 0 bases and J 5 bases, with 14 bases left between them. Methods used by the authors: Researchers report that nucleated cell counts were estimated from reference gene primer amplification. Profiling relied on immunoSEQ multiplex PCR, and the TCRdb table lists in-frame clones only, not all of them. V and J calls and clone size are copied from that table; D and trimming were computed from the DNA. This sample has 200,000 to 250,000 clones; 88% occur once, and the top ten carry 2.5% to 3.5%. Sequenced input: peripheral blood. This receptor was obtained from a woman aged 55-69 years with acute or convalescent COVID-19. The rearrangement uses TRBV2 and TRBJ1-5; perhaps TRBD1 as D (5 bases). The CDR3 DNA sequence: TGTGCCAGCAGTGAAGCATATGGGGCAGGATATCAGCCCCAGCATTTT. It encodes CASSEAYGAGYQPQHF. The variable domain in full, completed from reference TRBV2 and TRBJ1-5, reads EPEVTQTPSHQVTQMGQEVILRCVPISNHLYFYWYRQILGQKVEFLVSFYNNEISEKSEIFDDQFSVERPDGSNFTLKIRSTKLEDSAMYFCASSEAYGAGYQPQHFGDGTRLSIL.